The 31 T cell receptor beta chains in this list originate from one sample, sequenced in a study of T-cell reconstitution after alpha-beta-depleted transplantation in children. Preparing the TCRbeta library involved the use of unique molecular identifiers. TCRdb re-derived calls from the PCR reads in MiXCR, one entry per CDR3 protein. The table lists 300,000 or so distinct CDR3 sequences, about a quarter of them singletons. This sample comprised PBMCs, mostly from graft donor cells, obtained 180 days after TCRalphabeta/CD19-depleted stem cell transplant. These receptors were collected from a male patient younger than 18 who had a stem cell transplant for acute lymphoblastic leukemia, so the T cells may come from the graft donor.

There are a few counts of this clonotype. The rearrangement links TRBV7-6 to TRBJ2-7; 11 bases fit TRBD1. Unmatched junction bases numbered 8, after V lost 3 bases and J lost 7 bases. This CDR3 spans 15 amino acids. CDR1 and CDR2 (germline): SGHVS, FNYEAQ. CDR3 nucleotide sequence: TGTGCCAGCAGCTTCGCGGGACAGGGGGGCTCTGAGCAGTACTTC. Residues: CASSFAGQGGSEQYF.

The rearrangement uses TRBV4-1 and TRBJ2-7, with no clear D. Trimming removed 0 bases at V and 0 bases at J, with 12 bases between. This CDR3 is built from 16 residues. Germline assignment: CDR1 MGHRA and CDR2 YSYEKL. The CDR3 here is CASSQEPEQSSYEQYF. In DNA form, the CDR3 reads TGCGCCAGCAGCCAAGAGCCTGAACAGAGCTCCTACGAGCAGTACTTC.

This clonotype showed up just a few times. The CDR3 DNA follows: TGTGCCAGCACTAACAAAGCTAAGGGGGCGTACCAAGAGACCCAGTACTTC. Protein: CASTNKAKGAYQETQYF. The J gene is TRBJ2-5, the V gene TRBV7-9, with 7 nucleotides matching TRBD1. This CDR3 spans 17 amino acids. J lost 0 bases, V lost 7 bases, and 14 bases had no gene match. The germline gives CDR1 SEHNR, CDR2 FQNEAQ (reference sequence).

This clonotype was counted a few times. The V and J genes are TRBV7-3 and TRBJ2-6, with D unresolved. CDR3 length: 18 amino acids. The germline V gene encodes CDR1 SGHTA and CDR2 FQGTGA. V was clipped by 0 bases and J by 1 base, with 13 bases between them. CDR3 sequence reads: CASSLTMSGPSGANVLTF. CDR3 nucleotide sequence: TGTGCCAGCAGCTTAACGATGTCAGGACCATCTGGGGCCAACGTCCTGACTTTC.

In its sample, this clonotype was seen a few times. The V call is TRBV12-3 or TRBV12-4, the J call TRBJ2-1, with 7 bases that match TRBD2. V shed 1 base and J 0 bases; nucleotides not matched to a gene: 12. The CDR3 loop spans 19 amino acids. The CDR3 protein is CASSLEAGSPSSSYNEQFF. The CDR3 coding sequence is TGTGCCAGCAGTTTAGAAGCGGGATCCCCATCGAGCTCCTACAATGAGCAGTTCTTC.

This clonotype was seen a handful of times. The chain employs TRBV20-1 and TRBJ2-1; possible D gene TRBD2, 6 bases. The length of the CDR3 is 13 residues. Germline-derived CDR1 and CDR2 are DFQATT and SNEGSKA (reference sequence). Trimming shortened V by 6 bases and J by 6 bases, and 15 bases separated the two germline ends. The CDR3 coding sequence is TGCAGTGCCGCTAGGCTAGCGCCCAATGAGCAGTTCTTC. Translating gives CSAARLAPNEQFF.

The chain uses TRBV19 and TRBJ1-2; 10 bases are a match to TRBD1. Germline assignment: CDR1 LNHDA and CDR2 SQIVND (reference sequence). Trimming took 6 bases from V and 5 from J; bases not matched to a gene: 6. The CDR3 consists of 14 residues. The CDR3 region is CASRRQGASYGYTF. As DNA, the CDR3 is TGTGCCAGTAGGAGACAGGGGGCATCGTATGGCTACACCTTC. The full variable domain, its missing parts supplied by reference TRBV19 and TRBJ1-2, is DGGITQSPKYLFRKEGQNVTLSCEQNLNHDAMYWYRQDPGQGLRLIYYSQIVNDFQKGDIAEGYSVSREKKESFPLTVTSAQKNPTAFYLCASRRQGASYGYTFGSGTRLTVV.

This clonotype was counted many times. The CDR3 DNA is TGCAGTGCTAGAGAGGGAGGGGGTCTGAATGGAGCTTTCTTT. Translated: CSAREGGGLNGAFF. The rearrangement joins TRBV20-1 to TRBJ1-1; a weak D match, TRBD1 (6 bases). V was trimmed by 0 bases and J by 10 bases, leaving 18 bases between them. Germline V gene sequence: CDR1 DFQATT, CDR2 SNEGSKA (reference sequence). This CDR3 has 14 amino acids.

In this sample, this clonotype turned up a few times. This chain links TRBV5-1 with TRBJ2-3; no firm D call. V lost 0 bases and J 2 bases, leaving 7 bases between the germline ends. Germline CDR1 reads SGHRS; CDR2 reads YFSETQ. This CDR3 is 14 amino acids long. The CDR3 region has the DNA TGCGCCAGCAGCTTGGAAGGGAACACAGATACGCAGTATTTT. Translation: CASSLEGNTDTQYF.

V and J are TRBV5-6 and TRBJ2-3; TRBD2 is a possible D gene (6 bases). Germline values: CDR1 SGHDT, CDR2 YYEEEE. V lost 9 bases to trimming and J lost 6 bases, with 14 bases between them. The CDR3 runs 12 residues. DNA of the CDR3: TGTGCCACTACCCTGGCGGGGGATACGCAGTATTTT. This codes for CATTLAGDTQYF.

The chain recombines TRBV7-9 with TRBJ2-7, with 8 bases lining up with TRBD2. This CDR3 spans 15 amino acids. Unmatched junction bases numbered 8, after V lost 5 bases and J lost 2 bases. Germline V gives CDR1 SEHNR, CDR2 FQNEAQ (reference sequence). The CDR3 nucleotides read TGTGCCAGCAGCCCCAGACTAGCGCTAACCTACGAGCAGTACTTC. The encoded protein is CASSPRLALTYEQYF.

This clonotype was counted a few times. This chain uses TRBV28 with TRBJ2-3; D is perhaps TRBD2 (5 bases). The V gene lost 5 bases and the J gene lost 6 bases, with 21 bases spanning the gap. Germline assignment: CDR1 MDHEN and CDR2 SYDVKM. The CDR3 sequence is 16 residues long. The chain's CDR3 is CASSPGILPEGDTQYF. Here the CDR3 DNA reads TGTGCCAGCAGTCCGGGTATTCTACCCGAGGGTGATACGCAGTATTTT.

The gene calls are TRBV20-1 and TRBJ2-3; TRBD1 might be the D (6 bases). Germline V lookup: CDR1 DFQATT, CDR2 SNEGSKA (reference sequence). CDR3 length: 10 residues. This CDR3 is CCLGADTQYF. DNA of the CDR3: TGCTGCCTGGGGGCGGATACGCAGTATTTT.

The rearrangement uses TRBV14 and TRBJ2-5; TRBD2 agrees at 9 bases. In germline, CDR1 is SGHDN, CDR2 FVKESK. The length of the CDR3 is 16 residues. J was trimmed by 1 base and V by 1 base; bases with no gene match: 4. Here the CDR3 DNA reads TGTGCCAGCAGCCAAGGGGGACTAGCCCTCCAAGAGACCCAGTACTTC. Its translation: CASSQGGLALQETQYF.

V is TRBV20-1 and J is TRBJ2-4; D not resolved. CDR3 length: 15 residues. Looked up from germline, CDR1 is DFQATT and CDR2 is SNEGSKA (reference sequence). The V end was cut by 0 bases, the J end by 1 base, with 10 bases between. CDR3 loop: CSARDSQAAKNIQYF. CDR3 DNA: TGCAGTGCTAGAGATAGCCAAGCTGCCAAAAACATTCAGTACTTC.

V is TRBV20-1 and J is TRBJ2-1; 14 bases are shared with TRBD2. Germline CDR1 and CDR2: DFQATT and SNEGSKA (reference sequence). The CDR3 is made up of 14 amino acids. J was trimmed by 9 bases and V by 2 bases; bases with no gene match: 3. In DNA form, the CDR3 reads TGCAGTGCTAGACAGGGACTAGCGGGAGCTGAGCAGTTCTTC. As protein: CSARQGLAGAEQFF.

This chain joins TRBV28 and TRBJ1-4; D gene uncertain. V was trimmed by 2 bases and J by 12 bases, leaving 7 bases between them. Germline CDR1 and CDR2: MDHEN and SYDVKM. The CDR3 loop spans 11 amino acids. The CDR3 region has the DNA TGTGCCAGCAGTTTAGGGTTTGAACTGTTTTTT. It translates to CASSLGFELFF.

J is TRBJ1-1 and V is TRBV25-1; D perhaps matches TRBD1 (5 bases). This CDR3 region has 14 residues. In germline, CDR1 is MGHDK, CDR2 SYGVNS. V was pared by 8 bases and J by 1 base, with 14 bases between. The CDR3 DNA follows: TGTGCCAGCCGGGGGATAAGATGGAACACTGAAGCTTTCTTT. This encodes CASRGIRWNTEAFF.

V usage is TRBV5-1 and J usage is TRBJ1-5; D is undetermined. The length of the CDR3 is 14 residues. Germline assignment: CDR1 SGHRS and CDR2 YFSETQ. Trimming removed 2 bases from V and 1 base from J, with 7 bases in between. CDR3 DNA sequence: TGCGCCAGCAGCTTTTTAGGGAGCAATCAGCCCCAGCATTTT. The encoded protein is CASSFLGSNQPQHF.

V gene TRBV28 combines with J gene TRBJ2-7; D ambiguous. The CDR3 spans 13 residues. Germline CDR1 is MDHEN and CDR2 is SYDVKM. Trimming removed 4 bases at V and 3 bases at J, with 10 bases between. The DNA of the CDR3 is TGTGCCAGCAGTTCCCAAGACATCTACGAGCAGTACTTC. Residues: CASSSQDIYEQYF.

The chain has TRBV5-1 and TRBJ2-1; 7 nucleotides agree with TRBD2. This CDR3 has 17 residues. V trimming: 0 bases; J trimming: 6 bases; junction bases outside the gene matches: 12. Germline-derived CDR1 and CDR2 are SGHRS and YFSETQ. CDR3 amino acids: CASSLGPWGERGNEQFF. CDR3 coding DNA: TGCGCCAGCAGCTTGGGGCCTTGGGGGGAGCGGGGCAATGAGCAGTTCTTC.

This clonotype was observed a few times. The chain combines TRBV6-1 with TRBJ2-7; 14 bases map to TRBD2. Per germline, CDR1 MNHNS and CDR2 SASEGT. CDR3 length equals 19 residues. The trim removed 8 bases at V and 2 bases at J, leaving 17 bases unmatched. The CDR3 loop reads CASSGLGGLAGVSTYEQYF. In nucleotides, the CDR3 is TGTGCCAGCTCTGGCCTTGGGGGACTAGCGGGAGTCTCTACCTACGAGCAGTACTTC.

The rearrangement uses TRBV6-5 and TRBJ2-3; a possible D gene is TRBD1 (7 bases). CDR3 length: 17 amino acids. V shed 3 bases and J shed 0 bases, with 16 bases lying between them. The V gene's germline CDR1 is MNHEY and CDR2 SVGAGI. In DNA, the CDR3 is TGTGCCAGCAGTTATTCTGGACAGGAGGGCAGCACAGATACGCAGTATTTT. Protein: CASSYSGQEGSTDTQYF.

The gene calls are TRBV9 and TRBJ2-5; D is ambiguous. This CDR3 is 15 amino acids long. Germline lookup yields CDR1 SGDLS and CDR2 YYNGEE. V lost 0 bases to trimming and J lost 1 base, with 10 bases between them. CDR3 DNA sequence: TGTGCCAGCAGCGTAGCCAGCCTGACCCAAGAGACCCAGTACTTC. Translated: CASSVASLTQETQYF.

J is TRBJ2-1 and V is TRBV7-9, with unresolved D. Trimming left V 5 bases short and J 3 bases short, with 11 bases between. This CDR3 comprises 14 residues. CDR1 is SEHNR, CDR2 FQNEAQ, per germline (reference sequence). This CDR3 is CASSPQSLYNEQFF. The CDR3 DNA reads TGTGCCAGCAGCCCCCAGTCGCTCTACAATGAGCAGTTCTTC.

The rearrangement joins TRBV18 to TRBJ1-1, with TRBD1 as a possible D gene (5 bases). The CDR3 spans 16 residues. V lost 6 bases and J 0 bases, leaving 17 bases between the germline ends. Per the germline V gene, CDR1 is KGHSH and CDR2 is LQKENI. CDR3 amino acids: CASSIPGHSMNTEAFF. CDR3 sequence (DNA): TGTGCCAGCTCTATACCCGGACACTCCATGAACACTGAAGCTTTCTTT.

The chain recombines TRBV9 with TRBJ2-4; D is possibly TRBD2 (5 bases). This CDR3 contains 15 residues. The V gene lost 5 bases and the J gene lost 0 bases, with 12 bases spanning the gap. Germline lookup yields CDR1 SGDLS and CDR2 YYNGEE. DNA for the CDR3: TGTGCCAGCAGTGGAAGACGGGGAGCCAAAAACATTCAGTACTTC. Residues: CASSGRRGAKNIQYF.

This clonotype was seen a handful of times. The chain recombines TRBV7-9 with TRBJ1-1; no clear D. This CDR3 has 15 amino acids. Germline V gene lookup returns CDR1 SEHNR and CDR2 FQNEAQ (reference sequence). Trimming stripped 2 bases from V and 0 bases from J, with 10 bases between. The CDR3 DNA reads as TGTGCCAGCAGCTTATCAGTTTTCATGAACACTGAAGCTTTCTTT. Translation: CASSLSVFMNTEAFF. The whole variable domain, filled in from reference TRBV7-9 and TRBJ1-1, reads DTGVSQNPRHKITKRGQNVTFRCDPISEHNRLYWYRQTLGQGPEFLTYFQNEAQLEKSRLLSDRFSAERPKGSFSTLEIQRTEQGDSAMYLCASSLSVFMNTEAFFGQGTRLTVV.

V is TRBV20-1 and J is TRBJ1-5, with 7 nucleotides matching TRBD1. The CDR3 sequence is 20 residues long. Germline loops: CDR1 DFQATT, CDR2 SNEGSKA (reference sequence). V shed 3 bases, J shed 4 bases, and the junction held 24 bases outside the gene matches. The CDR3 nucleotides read TGCAGTGCTAGCCAACCATCTAGGGGCCCACAGGGGATTCGGAATCAGCCCCAGCATTTT. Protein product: CSASQPSRGPQGIRNQPQHF.

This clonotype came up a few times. The chain's CDR3 is CASKSLLAEAKNIQYF. The DNA of the CDR3 is TGTGCCAGCAAATCCCTACTAGCGGAAGCCAAAAACATTCAGTACTTC. The chain combines TRBV5-5 with TRBJ2-4; 8 bases line up with TRBD2. The CDR3 contains 16 residues. Germline trimming cut 6 bases from V and 0 bases from J; bases unmatched to any gene: 8. Germline V lookup: CDR1 SGHKS, CDR2 YYEKEE (reference sequence).

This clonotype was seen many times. The CDR3 here is CASSPGLAVYNEQFF. Here the CDR3 DNA reads TGCGCCAGCAGCCCGGGACTAGCGGTGTACAATGAGCAGTTCTTC. This sequence joins TRBV5-1 and TRBJ2-1; 11 bases are shared with TRBD2. The length of the CDR3 is 15 residues. Trimming cost V 4 bases and J 4 bases; bases outside gene matches: 4. In germline, CDR1 is SGHRS, CDR2 YFSETQ.